The clone carrying this T cell receptor beta chain was counted only a few times. The antigen is unknown. Germline-derived CDR1 and CDR2 are SGHRS and YFSETQ. V shed 1 base and J shed 6 bases, with 11 bases lying between them. CDR3 length: 14 amino acids. Extraction and reverse transcription of RNA yielded cDNA as the sequencing template. Profiling relied on immunoSEQ multiplex PCR, and the TCRdb table lists in-frame clones only, not all of them. The sample shows roughly 150,000 clones, roughly 50% of them seen only once. This specimen comes from a study of CD8+ T cells in alopecia areata. Across the whole study: Treated patients were given 5 to 10 mg oral tofacitinib twice daily.

Notes on the study in general: With patients, TCR sharing proved less clear than in mice, a difference possibly related to HLA.

J is TRBJ2-4 and V is TRBV5-1; maybe TRBD1 (5 bases). This TCR derives from a human donor with alopecia areata. Sample: CD4+ T cells sorted from blood. The CDR3 DNA follows: TGCGCCAGCAGCTTGTGGGGCCCCGGAAACATTCAGTACTTC. As protein: CASSLWGPGNIQYF. Full variable domain (rest looked up from reference TRBV5-1 and TRBJ2-4): KAGVTQTPRYLIKTRGQQVTLSCSPISGHRSVSWYQQTPGQGLQFLFEYFSETQRNKGNFPGRFSGRQFSNSRSEMNVSTLELGDSALYLCASSLWGPGNIQYFGAGTRLSVL.